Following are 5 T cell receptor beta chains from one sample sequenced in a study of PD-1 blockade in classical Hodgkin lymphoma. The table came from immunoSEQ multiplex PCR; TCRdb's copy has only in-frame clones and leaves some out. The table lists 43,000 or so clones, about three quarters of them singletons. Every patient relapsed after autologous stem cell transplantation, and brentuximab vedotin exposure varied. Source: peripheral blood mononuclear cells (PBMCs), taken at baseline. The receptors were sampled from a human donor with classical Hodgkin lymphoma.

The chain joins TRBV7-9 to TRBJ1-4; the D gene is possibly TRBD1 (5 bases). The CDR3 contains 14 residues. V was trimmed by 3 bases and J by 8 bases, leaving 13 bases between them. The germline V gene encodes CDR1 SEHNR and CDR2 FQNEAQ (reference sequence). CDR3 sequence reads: CASSLAGPGEKLFF. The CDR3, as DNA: TGTGCCAGCAGCTTGGCGGGACCGGGGGAAAAACTGTTTTTT.

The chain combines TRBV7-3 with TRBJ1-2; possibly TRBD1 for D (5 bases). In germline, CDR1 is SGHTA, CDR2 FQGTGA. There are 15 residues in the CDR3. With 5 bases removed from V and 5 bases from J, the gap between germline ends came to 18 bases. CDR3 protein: CASSPGTSLTYGYTF. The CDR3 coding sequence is TGTGCCAGCAGCCCTGGGACGAGTCTAACATATGGCTACACCTTC.

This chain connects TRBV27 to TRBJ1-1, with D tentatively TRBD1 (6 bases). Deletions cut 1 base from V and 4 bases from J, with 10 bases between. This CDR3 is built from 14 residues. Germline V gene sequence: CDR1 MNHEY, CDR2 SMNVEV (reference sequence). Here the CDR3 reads CASSLWQGGTEAFF. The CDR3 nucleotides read TGTGCCAGCAGTTTATGGCAAGGGGGCACTGAAGCTTTCTTT.

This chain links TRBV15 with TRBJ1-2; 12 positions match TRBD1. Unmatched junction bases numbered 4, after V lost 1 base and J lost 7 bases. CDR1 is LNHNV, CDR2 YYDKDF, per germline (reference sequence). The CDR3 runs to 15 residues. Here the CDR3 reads CATSRAGDRGLGYTF. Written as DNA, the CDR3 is TGTGCCACCAGCAGAGCTGGGGACAGGGGGCTTGGCTACACCTTC. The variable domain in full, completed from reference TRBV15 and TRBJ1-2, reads DAMVIQNPRYQVTQFGKPVTLSCSQTLNHNVMYWYQQKSSQAPKLLFHYYDKDFNNEADTPDNFQSRRPNTSFCFLDIRSPGLGDTAMYLCATSRAGDRGLGYTFGSGTRLTVV.

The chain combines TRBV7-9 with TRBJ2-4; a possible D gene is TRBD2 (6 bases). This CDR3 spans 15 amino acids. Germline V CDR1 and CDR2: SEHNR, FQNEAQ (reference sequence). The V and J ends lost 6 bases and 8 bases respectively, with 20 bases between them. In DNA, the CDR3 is TGTGCCAGCAGTTCTACCGGGCCCCGGAGGGACATTCAGTACTTC. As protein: CASSSTGPRRDIQYF.